This TCR beta chain appears in the sequencing data of a study of blood T cell repertoires in COVID-19. For the study at large: From the United States, Italy and Spain came samples of acute and convalescent COVID-19. T cells, B-cell-depleted T cells, or PBMCs provided the cDNA or gDNA that served as material.

Germline-derived CDR1 and CDR2 are SNHLY and FYNNEI. J lost 2 bases, V lost 5 bases, and 5 bases had no gene match. The CDR3 runs 14 residues. Original processing methods: Reference gene primer amplification gave nucleated cell count estimates. Repertoires were generated with immunoSEQ multiplex PCR, while TCRdb's copy carries only in-frame clones and drops some. From that table come the V and J calls and clone size; the DNA was used to work out D and trimming. In the table there are roughly 250,000 clones, over 70% of which are singletons. This clone has just a few counts. The sequence was obtained from a woman of 80 years or more with acute or convalescent COVID-19. This chain joins TRBV2 and TRBJ2-5; 7 positions match TRBD1. Sequenced sample: peripheral blood. The CDR3 loop is CASSRQGKQETQYF. The CDR3 nucleotides are TGTGCCAGCAGTCGACAGGGAAAACAAGAGACCCAGTACTTC. Full variable domain (missing parts from reference TRBV2 and TRBJ2-5): EPEVTQTPSHQVTQMGQEVILRCVPISNHLYFYWYRQILGQKVEFLVSFYNNEISEKSEIFDDQFSVERPDGSNFTLKIRSTKLEDSAMYFCASSRQGKQETQYFGPGTRLLVL.